This T cell receptor beta chain comes out of a study of patients and donors after allogeneic stem cell transplantation. There are a few counts of this clonotype. Each CDR3 protein gets one entry after TCRdb re-called the RT-PCR reads with MiXCR. The repertoire holds about a million distinct CDR3 sequences, roughly 18% seen once, with roughly 6% in the top ten. Trimming stripped 7 bases from V and 4 bases from J, with 13 bases between. CDR3 length: 12 residues. Per germline, CDR1 SQVTM and CDR2 ANQGSEA. This chain joins TRBV29-1 and TRBJ2-5; D might be TRBD2 (7 bases). The source material was blood, either unsorted or a sorted T cell fraction (not recorded which). The receptor was isolated from a human donor who was either an allogeneic HSCT recipient or a stem cell or donor lymphocyte infusion donor (not recorded which). It is not recorded whose cells these are; they may come from a transplant donor. The CDR3 sequence is CSARGARETQYF. The CDR3 nucleotides read TGCAGCGCCCGGGGGGCAAGAGAGACCCAGTACTTC.